There are a few counts of the clone carrying this T cell receptor beta chain. Antigen specificity is unknown. The data originate from a study of Graves' ophthalmopathy and Graves' hyperthyroidism. As for the study in general: Hyperthyroidism counted as stable given no ophthalmopathy within 18 months of follow-up. Whole-study findings and limits: In separating ophthalmopathy from stable hyperthyroidism, a 13-signature model achieved nearly 90% sensitivity and 75% to 84% specificity. Also, most clonotypes expanded in the thyroid above 0.001 frequency appeared in blood.

The CDR3 loop spans 15 amino acids. The J segment lost 7 bases and the V segment lost 4 bases, leaving 9 bases of the junction unmatched. Looked up from germline, CDR1 is SEHNR and CDR2 is FQNEAQ (reference sequence). As the template, RNA transcripts were used to amplify TCR beta CDR3 regions. First-round RT-PCR used HTBI primers; second-round multiplex PCR followed. From the multiplex PCR reads, TCRdb called clonotypes with MiXCR, one entry per CDR3 protein. Seen here are around 520,000 distinct CDR3 sequences, about 35% observed once, and the top ten hold about 4.6%. The specimen was peripheral blood or thyroid tissue (not recorded which). The rearrangement links TRBV7-9 to TRBJ2-2, with 7 positions matching TRBD1. The sequence was obtained from an adult man with Graves' hyperthyroidism. The CDR3 reads CASSYITGVGGELFF. The CDR3 bases are TGTGCCAGCAGCTATATTACAGGGGTCGGCGGGGAGCTGTTTTTT.